This record concerns one T cell receptor (beta chain) sequence. What this receptor recognizes is not known. Base quality data are lacking; no much larger clone is found one base away. CDR1 and CDR2 (GTSNPN, SVGIG) derive from the germline V gene (reference sequence). Spanning cysteine to phenylalanine, the CDR3 consists of 14 amino acids. Only the CDR3 portion is preserved as DNA: 42 bases, with reading frame beginning at the first base. Cut back by 3 bases and 6 bases, the V and J ends lie 17 bases apart. The data stem from a study of Ad26.COV2.S vaccination and SARS-CoV-2 variants (dated by TCRdb to 2020 to 2022). Concerning the study at large: Vaccine-arm donors were drawn from COV1001, a multicentre, randomized, double-blind, placebo-controlled phase I-IIa trial of Ad26.COV2.S in healthy adults. Blinding of investigators to trial group allocation was maintained during experiments and outcome assessment. TCRbeta repertoire sequencing served as the tool for gauging how specific and how broad the SARS-CoV-2-reactive T cell receptors were following Ad26.COV2.S vaccination. A total of around 32 samples were included in the TCR-sequenced set, comprising 19 Ad26.COV2.S vaccine recipients, 5 placebo recipients and 8 SARS-CoV-2 convalescent individuals. Dosing of Ad26.COV2.S was intramuscular, at either 5x10^10 or 1x10^11 viral particles, delivered as one shot or as two shots spaced 56 days apart. Participants in the trial were split at random into five groups of five each, receiving low-dose or high-dose Ad26.COV2.S once or twice, or else placebo on both occasions.

The immunoSEQ Assay was the method used to sequence TCRbeta CDR3 regions. After extraction, genomic DNA underwent amplification by bias-controlled multiplex PCR, followed by high-throughput sequencing. Concerning the study's data processing: Collapsing and filtering of sequences were performed to quantify the absolute abundance of each unique TCRbeta CDR3 region. T cell fraction was estimated by normalizing TCRbeta template counts to usable DNA, with usable DNA measured through amplification of reference genes found in all nucleated cells. Repertoire TCRs were annotated as SARS-CoV-2-specific by exact matching of V gene, CDR3 amino acid sequence and J gene to a known reactive TCR set. The reference SARS-CoV-2 TCR set was derived from MIRA and filtered for enrichment in COVID-19-positive ImmuneCODE repertoires, a step that removed public or cross-reactive TCRs. Using the MIRA antigens, annotated TCRs were further analysed by specific ORF or by position within an ORF. Depth was the summed frequency of annotated unique rearrangements, while breadth was defined as annotated unique rearrangements over total unique productive rearrangements. Two-sided Wilcoxon rank-sum tests were used to compare TCR breadth between groups. Here the immuneACCESS table is served through TCRdb, limited to in-frame sequences with V and J called. Missing clones are a known gap in these copies; in checked studies unresolved V genes cover under half, and the rest lacks a known reason. The V and J calls and clone size are taken from that table; D and trimming were inferred from the DNA. This sample comprises 500,000 or so clones, roughly 89% of them detected only once. The biggest ten clones account for about 2.7% of the sample.

This sample's treatment or condition label indicates: approximately 18 received Ad26.COV2.S at low or high dose, single or two shots; roughly five received placebo; per-sample allocation not given. Repertoires of vaccine and placebo recipients were sequenced from samples taken on day 63 after the first injection. Cohort 1b enrolled about 25 adults aged 18-55 years at a single site in Boston, USA, between 29 July and 7 August 2020. Ad26.COV2.S was a replication-incompetent adenovirus type 26 vector expressing a prefusion-stabilized SARS-CoV-2 spike protein from the original Wuhan strain. The research as a whole found: Vaccine and placebo recipients had similar non-spike TCR breadth, a finding consistent with the vaccine containing only spike. It was noted by the authors that total T cell responses may have been underestimated by the TCR breadth and depth analyses. The study lacked the statistical power to compare responses across vaccine doses or regimens. Compared with placebo recipients, Ad26.COV2.S recipients showed higher spike-specific TCR breadth (P = 0.0014). Substantial breadth of spike-specific CD8+ and CD4+ T cell responses was reported after vaccination.

The sample here was peripheral blood, taken in a trial of Ad26.COV2.S vaccine versus placebo. This sequence uses TRBV30 and TRBJ1-2, and the D gene may be TRBD1, 6 bases matching. The sequence was collected from a person between 18 and 59 years old who received the Ad26.COV2.S COVID-19 vaccine or a placebo. The DNA reads as follows: TGTGCCTGGAGACGAACAGGGCTTAAGGATGGCTACACCTTC. Protein translation: CAWRRTGLKDGYTF.